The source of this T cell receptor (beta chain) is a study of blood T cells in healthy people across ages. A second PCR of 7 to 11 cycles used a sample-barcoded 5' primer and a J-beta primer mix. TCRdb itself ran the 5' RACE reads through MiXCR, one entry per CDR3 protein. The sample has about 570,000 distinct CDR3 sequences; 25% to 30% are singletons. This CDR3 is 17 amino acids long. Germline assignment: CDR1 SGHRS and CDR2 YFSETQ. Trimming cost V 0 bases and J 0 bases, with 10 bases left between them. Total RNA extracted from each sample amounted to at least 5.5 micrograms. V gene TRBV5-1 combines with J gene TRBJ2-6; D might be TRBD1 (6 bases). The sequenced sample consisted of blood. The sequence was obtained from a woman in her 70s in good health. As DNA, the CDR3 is TGCGCCAGCAGCTTGGGACAGGTCCCCTCTGGGGCCAACGTCCTGACTTTC. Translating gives CASSLGQVPSGANVLTF. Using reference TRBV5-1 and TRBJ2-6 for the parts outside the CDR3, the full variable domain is KAGVTQTPRYLIKTRGQQVTLSCSPISGHRSVSWYQQTPGQGLQFLFEYFSETQRNKGNFPGRFSGRQFSNSRSEMNVSTLELGDSALYLCASSLGQVPSGANVLTFGAGSRLTVL.